The present entry profiles one T cell receptor beta chain with its context. Its matching antigen is unknown. The data originate from a study of CD8+ T cells in alopecia areata. Whole-study results and caveats: Alphabeta T cells residing in normal skin are also sequenced in scalp samples.

Documented treatment: oral pan-JAK inhibitor, 5-10 mg twice daily. Isolated RNA was reverse transcribed into cDNA used as the sequencing template. Data came from immunoSEQ multiplex PCR; TCRdb stores just in-frame clones and leaves some out. This sample has more than 110,000 clones; about 59% occur once, and the top ten carry 15% to 20%. The sequencing here drew on CD8+ T cells sorted from blood, taken at week 4, from a patient treated with tofacitinib. The clonotype comes from a human donor with alopecia areata.

CDR3 nucleotides: TGTGCCAGCAGCCAAAAGACTAGCGGGGGGCCGGAGACCCAGTACTTC. This translates into CASSQKTSGGPETQYF. V is TRBV7-9 and J is TRBJ2-5; 13 nucleotides match TRBD2. V lost 5 bases to trimming and J lost 5 bases; unmatched junction nucleotides: 8. Germline V lookup: CDR1 SEHNR, CDR2 FQNEAQ (reference sequence). There are 16 residues in the CDR3. Looking up the rest from reference TRBV7-9 and TRBJ2-5 gives the full variable domain: DTGVSQNPRHKITKRGQNVTFRCDPISEHNRLYWYRQTLGQGPEFLTYFQNEAQLEKSRLLSDRFSAERPKGSFSTLEIQRTEQGDSAMYLCASSQKTSGGPETQYFGPGTRLLVL.